This T cell receptor beta chain was captured in a study of blood T cell repertoires in COVID-19 (dated by TCRdb to the early 2020s). Turning to the overall study: Samples covering the acute and convalescent phases of COVID-19 were provided by collaborators in the United States, Italy and Spain. Subjects who had been exposed to COVID-19, were actively infected with it, or had recovered from it provided the deeply sampled blood TCRbeta repertoires that made up the dataset. The material from the prospective study consisted of cDNA or gDNA derived from T cells, B-cell-depleted T cells, or PBMCs. Nearly every sample came with metadata listing a de-identified subject ID, COVID-19 status, age in years and sex. Where HLA class I and class II types were available, the types were taken from metadata supplied by the sample provider, not from assay-based typing. Samples were obtained from the ongoing ImmuneRACE study (first 160 participants) and from some 1,200 subjects provided by 6 global collaborators. The repertoires were made available in a free public database intended to serve as a resource for research on the immune response to SARS-CoV-2. The study at large found these results: How much clinical and demographic metadata was included differed by source and by participant, and the metadata was provided uncurated.

TCRbeta CDR3 regions were amplified from genomic DNA by means of the immunoSEQ Assay, a bias-controlled multiplex PCR. Turning to the authors' computational methods: Within the assay, amplification of reference gene primers was used to estimate how many nucleated cells each sample contained. Sequence reads were collapsed and filtered to measure the absolute abundance of every unique TCRbeta CDR3 rearrangement. For each sample, productive Simpson clonality was calculated as the square root of Simpson's diversity index across productive rearrangements. TCRdb took this table from immuneACCESS and kept in-frame rearrangements with V and J called. Such tables lack part of the clones; where checked against another copy, unresolved V genes explain under half of the gap, and the rest is unexplained. D and trimming were read from the DNA, whereas the V and J calls and clone size are those reported in that table. The sample table holds under 200,000 clones, of which around 87% were seen once. The top ten hold around 2.3% of the sample.

The germline V gene supplies CDR1 MNHNS and CDR2 SASEGT. V is shortened by 2 bases, J by 5 bases, and the region joining them spans 12 bases. From its cysteine to its phenylalanine, the CDR3 spans 14 amino acids. Solely the CDR3 DNA is kept, with 42 bases framed from the first base. Concerning this clone itself: What this receptor recognizes is not known. Per-base quality was not reported, and no clone a single base away is much larger than it.

Each collaborating institution followed its own protocols to collect whole blood in K2EDTA tubes. For TCRbeta analysis, collaborators shipped samples in one of three forms: frozen whole blood, isolated PBMCs, or DNA extracted from either of those sample types. The specimen was peripheral blood. The chain was built from TRBV6-1 and TRBJ2-5; the D segment cannot be called with confidence. The clonotype originates from a man in his forties with active or convalescent COVID-19. For the CDR3, the sequence is CASSEWSARETQYF. The DNA reads TGTGCCAGCAGTGAATGGTCTGCCCGGGAGACCCAGTACTTC.